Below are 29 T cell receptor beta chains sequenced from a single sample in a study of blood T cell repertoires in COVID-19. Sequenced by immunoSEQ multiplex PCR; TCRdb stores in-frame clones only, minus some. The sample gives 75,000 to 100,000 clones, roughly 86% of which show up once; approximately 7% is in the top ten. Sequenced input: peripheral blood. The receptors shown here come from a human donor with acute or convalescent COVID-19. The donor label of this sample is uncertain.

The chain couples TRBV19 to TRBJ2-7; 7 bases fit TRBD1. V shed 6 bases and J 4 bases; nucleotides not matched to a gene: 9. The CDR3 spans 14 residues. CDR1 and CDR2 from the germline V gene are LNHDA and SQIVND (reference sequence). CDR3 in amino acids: CASSPGQIPYEQYF. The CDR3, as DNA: TGTGCCAGTAGCCCGGGACAGATACCTTACGAGCAGTACTTC.

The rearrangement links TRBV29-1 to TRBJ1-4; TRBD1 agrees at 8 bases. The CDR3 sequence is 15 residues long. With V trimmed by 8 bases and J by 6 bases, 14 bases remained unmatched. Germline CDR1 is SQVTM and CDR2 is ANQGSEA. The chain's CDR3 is CSPPPRTGKDEKLFF. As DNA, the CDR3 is TGCAGCCCACCCCCCCGGACAGGGAAGGATGAAAAACTGTTTTTT.

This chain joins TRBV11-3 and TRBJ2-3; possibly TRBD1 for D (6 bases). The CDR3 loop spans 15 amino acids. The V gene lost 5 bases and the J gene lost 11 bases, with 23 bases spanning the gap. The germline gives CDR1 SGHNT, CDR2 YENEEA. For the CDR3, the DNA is TGTGCCAGCAGCCCACTTAGGGGGACCGCCGGGGAGCAGTATTTT. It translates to CASSPLRGTAGEQYF. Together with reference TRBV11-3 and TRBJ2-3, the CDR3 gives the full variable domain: EAGVVQSPRYKIIEKKQPVAFWCNPISGHNTLYWYLQNLGQGPELLIRYENEEAVDDSQLPKDRFSAERLKGVDSTLKIQPAELGDSAVYLCASSPLRGTAGEQYFGPGTRLTVL.

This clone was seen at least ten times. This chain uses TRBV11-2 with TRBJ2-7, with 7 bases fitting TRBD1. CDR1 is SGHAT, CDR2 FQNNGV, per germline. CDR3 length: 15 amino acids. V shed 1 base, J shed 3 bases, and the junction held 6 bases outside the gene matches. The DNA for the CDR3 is TGTGCCAGCAGCTTAGTAGGGGGCAAACGCTACGAGCAGTACTTC. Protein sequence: CASSLVGGKRYEQYF.

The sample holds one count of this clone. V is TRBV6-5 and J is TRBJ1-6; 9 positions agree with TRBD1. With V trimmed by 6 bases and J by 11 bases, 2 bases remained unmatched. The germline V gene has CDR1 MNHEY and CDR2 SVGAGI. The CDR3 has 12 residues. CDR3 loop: CASRRQGAPLHF. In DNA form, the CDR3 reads TGTGCCAGCAGACGACAGGGGGCACCCCTCCACTTT.

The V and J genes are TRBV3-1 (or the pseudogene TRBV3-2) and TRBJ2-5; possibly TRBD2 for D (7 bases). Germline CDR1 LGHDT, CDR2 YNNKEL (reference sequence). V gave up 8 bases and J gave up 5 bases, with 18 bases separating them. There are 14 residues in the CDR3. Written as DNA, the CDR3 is TGTGCCAGCCGAAAGGGGGGGGCCGGGGAGACCCAGTACTTC. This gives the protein CASRKGGAGETQYF.

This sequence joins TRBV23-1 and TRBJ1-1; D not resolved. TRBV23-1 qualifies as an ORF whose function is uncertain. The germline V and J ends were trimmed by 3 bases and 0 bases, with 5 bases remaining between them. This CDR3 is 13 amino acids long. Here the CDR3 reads CASSQSLNTEAFF. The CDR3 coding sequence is TGCGCCAGCAGTCAGTCATTGAACACTGAAGCTTTCTTT.

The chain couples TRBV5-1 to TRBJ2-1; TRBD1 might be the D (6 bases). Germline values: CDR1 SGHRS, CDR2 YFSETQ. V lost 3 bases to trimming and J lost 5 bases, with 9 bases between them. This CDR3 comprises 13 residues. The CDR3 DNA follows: TGCGCCAGCAGCTGGACAGCCGACAATGAGCAGTTCTTC. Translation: CASSWTADNEQFF.

CDR3 nucleotide sequence: TGTGCCAGCAGCCCCCAGGGATCCGACCTCACAGATACGCAGTATTTT. It codes for CASSPQGSDLTDTQYF. The chain has TRBV7-2 and TRBJ2-3, with a tentative D call TRBD1 (5 bases). This CDR3 has 16 residues. Trimming took 5 bases from V and 2 from J, leaving 17 bases between them. Looked up from germline, CDR1 is SGHTA and CDR2 is FQGNSA.

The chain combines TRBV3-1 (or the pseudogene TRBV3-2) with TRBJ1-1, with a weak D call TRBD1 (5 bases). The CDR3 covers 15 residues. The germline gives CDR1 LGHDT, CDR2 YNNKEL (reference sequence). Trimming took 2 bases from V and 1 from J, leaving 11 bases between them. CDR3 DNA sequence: TGTGCCAGCAGCCAACGGGTGCAGGGGAACACTGAAGCTTTCTTT. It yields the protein CASSQRVQGNTEAFF.

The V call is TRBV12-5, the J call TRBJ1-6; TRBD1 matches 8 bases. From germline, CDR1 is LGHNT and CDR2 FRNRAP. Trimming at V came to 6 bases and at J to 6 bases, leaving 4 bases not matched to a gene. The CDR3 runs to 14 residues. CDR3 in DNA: TGTGCTAGTGGGTCGACAGGGGCTAATTCACCCCTCCACTTT. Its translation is CASGSTGANSPLHF.

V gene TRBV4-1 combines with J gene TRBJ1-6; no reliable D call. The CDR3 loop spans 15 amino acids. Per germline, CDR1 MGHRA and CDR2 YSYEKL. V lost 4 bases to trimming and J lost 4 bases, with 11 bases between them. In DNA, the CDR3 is TGCGCCAGCAGCCGCGATTACCCTTATAATTCACCCCTCCACTTT. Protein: CASSRDYPYNSPLHF.

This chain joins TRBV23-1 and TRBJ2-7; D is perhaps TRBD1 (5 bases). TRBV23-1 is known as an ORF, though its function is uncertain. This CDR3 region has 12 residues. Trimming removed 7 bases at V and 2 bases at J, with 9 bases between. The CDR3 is CASKIGAYEQYF. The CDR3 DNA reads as TGCGCCAGCAAAATAGGGGCCTACGAGCAGTACTTC.

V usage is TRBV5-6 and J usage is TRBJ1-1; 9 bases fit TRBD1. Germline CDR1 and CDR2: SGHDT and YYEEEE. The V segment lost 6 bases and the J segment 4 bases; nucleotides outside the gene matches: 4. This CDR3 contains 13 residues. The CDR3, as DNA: TGTGCCAGCATCTCGACAGGGGGCACTGAAGCTTTCTTT. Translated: CASISTGGTEAFF. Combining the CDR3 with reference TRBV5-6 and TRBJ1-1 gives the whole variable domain DAGVTQSPTHLIKTRGQQVTLRCSPKSGHDTVSWYQQALGQGPQFIFQYYEEEERQRGNFPDRFSGHQFPNYSSELNVNALLLGDSALYLCASISTGGTEAFFGQGTRLTVV.

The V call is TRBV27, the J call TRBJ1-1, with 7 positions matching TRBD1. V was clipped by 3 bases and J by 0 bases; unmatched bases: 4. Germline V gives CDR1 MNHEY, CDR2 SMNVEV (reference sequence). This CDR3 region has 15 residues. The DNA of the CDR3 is TGTGCCAGCAGTTTGGCAGGGGGTATGAACACTGAAGCTTTCTTT. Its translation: CASSLAGGMNTEAFF.

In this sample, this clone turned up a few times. The CDR3 loop reads CASRITGAFGEFF. The CDR3 DNA reads as TGTGCCAGCAGGATAACAGGGGCCTTTGGTGAGTTCTTC. The chain is built from TRBV12-3 or TRBV12-4 and TRBJ2-1, with TRBD1 matching over 7 bases. V was pared by 6 bases and J by 14 bases, with 13 bases of the junction left unmatched. The CDR3 runs 13 residues.

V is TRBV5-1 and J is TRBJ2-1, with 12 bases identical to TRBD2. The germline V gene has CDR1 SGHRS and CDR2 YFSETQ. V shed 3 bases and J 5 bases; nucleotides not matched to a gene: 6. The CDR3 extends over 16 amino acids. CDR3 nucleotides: TGCGCCAGCAGCTATGTTACTAGCGGGGGGAACAATGAGCAGTTCTTC. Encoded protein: CASSYVTSGGNNEQFF. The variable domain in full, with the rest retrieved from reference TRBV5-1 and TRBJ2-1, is KAGVTQTPRYLIKTRGQQVTLSCSPISGHRSVSWYQQTPGQGLQFLFEYFSETQRNKGNFPGRFSGRQFSNSRSEMNVSTLELGDSALYLCASSYVTSGGNNEQFFGPGTRLTVL.

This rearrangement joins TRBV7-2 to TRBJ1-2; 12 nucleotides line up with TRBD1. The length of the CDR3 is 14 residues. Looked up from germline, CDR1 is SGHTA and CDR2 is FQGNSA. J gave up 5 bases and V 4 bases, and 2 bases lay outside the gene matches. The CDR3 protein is CASSSGQGAYGYTF. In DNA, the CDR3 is TGTGCCAGCAGCTCGGGACAGGGGGCTTATGGCTACACCTTC.

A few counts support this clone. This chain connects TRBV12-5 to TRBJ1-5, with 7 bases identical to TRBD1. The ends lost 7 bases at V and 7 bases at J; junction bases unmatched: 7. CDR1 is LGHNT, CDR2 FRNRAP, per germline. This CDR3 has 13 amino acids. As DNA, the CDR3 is TGTGCTAGTGTAGGGCAGGGGGGACAGCCCCAGCATTTT. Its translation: CASVGQGGQPQHF.

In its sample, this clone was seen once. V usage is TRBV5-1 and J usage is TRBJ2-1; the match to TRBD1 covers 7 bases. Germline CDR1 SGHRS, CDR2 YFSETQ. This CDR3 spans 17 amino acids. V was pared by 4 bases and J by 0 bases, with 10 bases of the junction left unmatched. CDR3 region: CASSATGVGYSYNEQFF. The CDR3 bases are TGCGCCAGCAGCGCAACAGGGGTGGGTTACTCCTACAATGAGCAGTTCTTC.

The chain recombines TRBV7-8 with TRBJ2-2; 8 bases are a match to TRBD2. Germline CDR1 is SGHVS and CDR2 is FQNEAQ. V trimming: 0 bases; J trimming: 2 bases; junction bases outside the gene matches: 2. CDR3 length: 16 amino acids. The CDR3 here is CASSLAAGANTGELFF. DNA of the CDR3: TGTGCCAGCAGCTTAGCAGCGGGGGCTAACACCGGGGAGCTGTTTTTT.

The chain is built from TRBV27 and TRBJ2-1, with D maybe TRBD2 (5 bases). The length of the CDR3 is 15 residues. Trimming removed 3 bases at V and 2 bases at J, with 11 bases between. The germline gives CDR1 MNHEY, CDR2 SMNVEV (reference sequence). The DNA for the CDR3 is TGTGCCAGCAGTTTTCGGACTTCCCCCTACAATGAGCAGTTCTTC. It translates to CASSFRTSPYNEQFF.

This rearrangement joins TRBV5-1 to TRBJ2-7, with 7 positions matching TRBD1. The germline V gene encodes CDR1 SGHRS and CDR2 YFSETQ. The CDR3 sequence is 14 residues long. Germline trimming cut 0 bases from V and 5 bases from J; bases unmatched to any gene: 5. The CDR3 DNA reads TGCGCCAGCAGCTTGGAGGTGACAGGGAACGAGCAGTACTTC. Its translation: CASSLEVTGNEQYF.

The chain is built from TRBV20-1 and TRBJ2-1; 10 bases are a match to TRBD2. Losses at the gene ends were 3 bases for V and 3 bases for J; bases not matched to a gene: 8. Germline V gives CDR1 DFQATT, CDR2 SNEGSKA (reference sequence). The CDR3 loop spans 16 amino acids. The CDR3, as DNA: TGCAGTGCTAGTGCACTAGCGGGGCCTAACTACAATGAGCAGTTCTTC. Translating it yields CSASALAGPNYNEQFF.

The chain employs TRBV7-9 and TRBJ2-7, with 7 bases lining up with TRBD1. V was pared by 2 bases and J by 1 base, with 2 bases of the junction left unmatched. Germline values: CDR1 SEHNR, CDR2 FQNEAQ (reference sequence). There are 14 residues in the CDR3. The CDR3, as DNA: TGTGCCAGCAGCTTATCGGGACAGTCCTACGAGCAGTACTTC. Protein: CASSLSGQSYEQYF.

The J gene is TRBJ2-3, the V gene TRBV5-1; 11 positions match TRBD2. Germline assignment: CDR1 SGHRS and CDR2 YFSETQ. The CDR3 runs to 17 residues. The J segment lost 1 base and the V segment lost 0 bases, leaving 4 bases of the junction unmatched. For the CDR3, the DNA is TGCGCCAGCAGCTTGGCCCTAGCGGGGGGCCGCACAGATACGCAGTATTTT. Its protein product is CASSLALAGGRTDTQYF.

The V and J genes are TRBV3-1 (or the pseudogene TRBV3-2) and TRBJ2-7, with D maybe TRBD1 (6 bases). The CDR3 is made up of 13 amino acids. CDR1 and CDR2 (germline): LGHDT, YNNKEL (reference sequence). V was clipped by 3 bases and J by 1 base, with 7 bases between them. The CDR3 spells CASSHRGSYEQYF. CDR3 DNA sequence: TGTGCCAGCAGCCACAGGGGATCCTACGAGCAGTACTTC.

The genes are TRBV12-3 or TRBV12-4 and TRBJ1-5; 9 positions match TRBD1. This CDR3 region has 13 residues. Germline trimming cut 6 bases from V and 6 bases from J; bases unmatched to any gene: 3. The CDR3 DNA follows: TGTGCCAGCAGGATGACAGGGGGTCAGCCCCAGCATTTT. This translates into CASRMTGGQPQHF.

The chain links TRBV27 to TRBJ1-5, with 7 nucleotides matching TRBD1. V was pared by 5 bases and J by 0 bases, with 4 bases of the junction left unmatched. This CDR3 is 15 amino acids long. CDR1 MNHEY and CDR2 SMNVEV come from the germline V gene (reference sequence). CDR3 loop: CASSLTGFSNQPQHF. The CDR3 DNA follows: TGTGCCAGCAGTCTGACAGGGTTTAGCAATCAGCCCCAGCATTTT.